This TCR beta chain was captured in a study of human T cells and chemical hapten exposure. Study-level background: Small volume differences among pooled libraries mainly caused per-sample TCR yield variation.

V shed 7 bases, J shed 3 bases, and the junction held 8 bases outside the gene matches. Germline loops: CDR1 SQVTM, CDR2 ANQGSEA. The CDR3 runs 14 residues. Time point of the sample: patch test 3, about 24 weeks after DPC sensitization. Treatment given: therapeutic diphenylcyclopropenone sensitization with weekly scalp DPC. One entry per CDR3 protein results from TCRdb running MiXCR on the RACE reads. The sample carries about 190,000 distinct CDR3 sequences, about 22% recorded once. V is TRBV29-1 and J is TRBJ2-3; 9 positions match TRBD1. The sequencing used whole blood, collected in connection with sensitization to the hapten diphenylcyclopropenone (DPC). The TCR comes from a woman between 35 and 50 years old with alopecia areata. Some clones in this sample may be carry-over from other donors' samples. CDR3 in amino acids: CSGTRDRVTDTQYF. The DNA for the CDR3 is TGCAGCGGGACCCGGGACAGGGTGACAGATACGCAGTATTTT.